These 27 T cell receptor beta chains share one sample of origin, sequenced in a study of T cells in Graves' hyperthyroidism and ophthalmopathy. The TCR beta CDR3 regions underwent amplification using RNA transcripts as the source. A first-round RT-PCR of the TCR CDR3 used the HTBI primer set. TCRdb independently ran MiXCR on the multiplex PCR reads; one entry per CDR3 protein. The profile shows 530,000 or so distinct CDR3 sequences, 15% to 20% of them singletons. Sequencing was carried out using blood. These TCRs come from a woman younger than 35 with Graves' ophthalmopathy.

The rearrangement links TRBV29-1 to TRBJ1-2, with 7 positions matching TRBD1. J was trimmed by 5 bases and V by 6 bases; bases with no gene match: 9. The CDR3 contains 13 residues. CDR1 is SQVTM and CDR2 is ANQGSEA in the germline V gene. CDR3: CSVGDSSEYGYTF. The CDR3 DNA reads TGCAGCGTGGGGGACAGTTCTGAGTATGGCTACACCTTC.

Ten or more counts support this clonotype. The chain couples TRBV3-1 to TRBJ2-7; D might be TRBD2 (6 bases). The CDR3 consists of 14 residues. V was clipped by 9 bases and J by 2 bases, with 17 bases between them. Per germline, CDR1 LGHDT and CDR2 YNNKEL (reference sequence). This CDR3 is CASASGAIAYEQYF. The CDR3, as DNA: TGTGCCAGTGCCTCGGGAGCGATAGCCTACGAGCAGTACTTC.

This clonotype appeared many times. The J gene is TRBJ2-5, the V gene TRBV28; D is possibly TRBD2 (5 bases). The V gene lost 3 bases and the J gene lost 0 bases, with 11 bases spanning the gap. Looked up from germline, CDR1 is MDHEN and CDR2 is SYDVKM. There are 15 residues in the CDR3. The chain's CDR3 is CASSLGGLYQETQYF. CDR3 nucleotide sequence: TGTGCCAGCAGTTTGGGCGGGTTGTACCAAGAGACCCAGTACTTC. The whole variable domain, remainder taken from reference TRBV28 and TRBJ2-5, is DVKVTQSSRYLVKRTGEKVFLECVQDMDHENMFWYRQDPGLGLRLIYFSYDVKMKEKGDIPEGYSVSREKKERFSLILESASTNQTSMYLCASSLGGLYQETQYFGPGTRLLVL.

The chain is built from TRBV7-9 and TRBJ1-2, with D possibly being TRBD1 (5 bases). The CDR3 covers 15 residues. Looked up from germline, CDR1 is SEHNR and CDR2 is FQNEAQ (reference sequence). V shed 8 bases and J shed 0 bases, with 16 bases lying between them. The CDR3 DNA reads as TGTGCCAGCGGGGCCATAGAATCCCCTAACTATGGCTACACCTTC. As protein: CASGAIESPNYGYTF.

This clonotype has at least ten counts. The gene calls are TRBV7-2 and TRBJ2-7; 10 nucleotides line up with TRBD2. This CDR3 is built from 15 residues. CDR1 and CDR2 (germline): SGHTA, FQGNSA. V was clipped by 3 bases and J by 3 bases; unmatched bases: 5. In DNA, the CDR3 is TGTGCCAGCAGCTTCACTAGCGGGACTAACTACGAGCAGTACTTC. Its translation is CASSFTSGTNYEQYF.

This clonotype showed up many times. In DNA, the CDR3 is TGTGCCAGCAGCGGAGAGGGACTCCTCTCCTACGAGCAGTACTTC. This gives the protein CASSGEGLLSYEQYF. This chain uses TRBV7-2 with TRBJ2-7; D perhaps matches TRBD2 (6 bases). This CDR3 comprises 15 residues. Looked up from germline, CDR1 is SGHTA and CDR2 is FQGNSA. V lost 5 bases, J lost 0 bases, and 14 bases lay in between. The complete variable domain, with remaining parts taken from reference TRBV7-2 and TRBJ2-7, reads GAGVSQSPSNKVTEKGKDVELRCDPISGHTALYWYRQSLGQGLEFLIYFQGNSAPDKSGLPSDRFSAERTGGSVSTLTIQRTQQEDSAVYLCASSGEGLLSYEQYFGPGTRLTVT.

This clonotype was picked up many times. The rearrangement links TRBV24-1 to TRBJ2-7; 11 nucleotides align to TRBD2. Germline V gives CDR1 KGHDR, CDR2 SFDVKD. Losses at the gene ends were 9 bases for V and 0 bases for J; bases not matched to a gene: 0. The CDR3 spans 13 residues. Here the CDR3 DNA reads TGTGCCACCGGGACTAGCGGCTCCTACGAGCAGTACTTC. Translating gives CATGTSGSYEQYF.

This clonotype has at least ten counts. The chain has TRBV10-3 and TRBJ1-6; D is uncertain. The germline CDR1 and CDR2 sequences are ENHRY and SYGVKD. V was clipped by 4 bases and J by 8 bases, with 15 bases between them. The CDR3 is 15 amino acids. CDR3 in amino acids: CAISVRTNLDSPLHF. DNA for the CDR3: TGTGCCATCAGTGTTCGGACCAATCTGGATTCACCCCTCCACTTT.

This clonotype was observed at least ten times. This sequence joins TRBV12-3 or TRBV12-4 and TRBJ2-5; TRBD1 agrees at 8 bases. The CDR3 extends over 15 amino acids. V was pared by 6 bases and J by 5 bases, with 11 bases of the junction left unmatched. CDR3 residues: CASSPWGQGAETQYF. DNA for the CDR3: TGTGCCAGCAGCCCGTGGGGGCAGGGGGCTGAGACCCAGTACTTC.

The table lists this clonotype with a few counts. The chain combines TRBV20-1 with TRBJ2-5; 15 nucleotides match TRBD2. Germline V gene data show CDR1 as DFQATT and CDR2 as SNEGSKA (reference sequence). After removal of 0 bases from V and 4 bases from J, the junction contained 15 bases not matched to a gene. This CDR3 has 20 amino acids. The CDR3 is CSARDPHGLAGGPGRETQYF. The CDR3 coding sequence is TGCAGTGCTAGAGACCCCCATGGACTAGCGGGAGGGCCGGGGAGAGAGACCCAGTACTTC.

There are many counts of this clonotype. This chain links TRBV12-3 or TRBV12-4 with TRBJ2-2; the D is unclear. The V gene lost 2 bases and the J gene lost 4 bases, with 11 bases spanning the gap. The CDR3 is 15 amino acids. CDR3 DNA: TGTGCCAGCAGTTTACGCCCGGGTTCCACCGGGGAGCTGTTTTTT. Translated: CASSLRPGSTGELFF.

In its sample, this clonotype was seen a few times. This clone may be a read error of a much larger clone one base away. V usage is TRBV20-1 and J usage is TRBJ2-3; 7 bases map to TRBD2. CDR3 length equals 13 residues. V was pared by 3 bases and J by 5 bases, with 5 bases of the junction left unmatched. Germline V gene sequence: CDR1 DFQATT, CDR2 SNEGSKA (reference sequence). The CDR3 DNA follows: TGCAGTGCTAGTGATGGCGGGGGAGATACGCAGTATTTT. Translating it yields CSASDGGGDTQYF.

This clonotype appeared a few times. V gene TRBV16 combines with J gene TRBJ2-3, with TRBD1 as a possible D gene (6 bases). The CDR3 covers 16 residues. The germline V and J ends were trimmed by 0 bases and 5 bases, with 15 bases remaining between them. Germline V CDR1 and CDR2: KGHSY, FQNENV. DNA of the CDR3: TGTGCCAGCAGCCAATCAAGGGTTTCGACAGGAGATACGCAGTATTTT. Translated: CASSQSRVSTGDTQYF.

Comment on this clonotype: A much larger clone differs by one base, so this may be a read error. CDR3 amino acids: CSASGDTLYEQYF. Written as DNA, the CDR3 is TGCAGTGCTAGTGGGGACACCCTATACGAGCAGTACTTC. The chain couples TRBV20-1 to TRBJ2-7; weak D call: TRBD1 (6 bases). Trimming removed 3 bases from V and 4 bases from J, with 13 bases in between. Germline values: CDR1 DFQATT, CDR2 SNEGSKA (reference sequence). This CDR3 spans 13 amino acids.

This clonotype was seen many times. This chain links TRBV15 with TRBJ1-4; D gene ambiguous. Germline CDR1 reads LNHNV; CDR2 reads YYDKDF (reference sequence). Deletions cut 5 bases from V and 0 bases from J, with 1 base between. CDR3 length: 12 residues. The CDR3, as DNA: TGTGCCACCAGCTCAACTAATGAAAAACTGTTTTTT. This gives the protein CATSSTNEKLFF.

The genes are TRBV20-1 and TRBJ2-7; 10 positions agree with TRBD2. V dropped 3 bases and J dropped 0; count of bases not matched to a gene: 5. Germline V lookup: CDR1 DFQATT, CDR2 SNEGSKA (reference sequence). This CDR3 has 15 residues. The DNA for the CDR3 is TGCAGTGCTAGGACCCTAGCGGGAGCCTCCTACGAGCAGTACTTC. This sequence encodes CSARTLAGASYEQYF.

This clonotype was seen a few times. CDR3 in amino acids: CASSTQTSGATDTQYF. The CDR3 coding sequence is TGTGCCAGCAGCACGCAGACTAGCGGAGCCACAGATACGCAGTATTTT. The rearrangement joins TRBV7-9 to TRBJ2-3; 9 positions agree with TRBD2. Trimming removed 5 bases from V and 2 bases from J; junction bases left unmatched: 8. This CDR3 comprises 16 residues. In germline, CDR1 is SEHNR, CDR2 FQNEAQ (reference sequence).

This clonotype was seen repeatedly, ten times or more. V usage is TRBV28 and J usage is TRBJ1-5; D gene ambiguous. The V gene lost 6 bases and the J gene lost 6 bases, with 12 bases spanning the gap. Germline V gene data show CDR1 as MDHEN and CDR2 as SYDVKM. The CDR3 runs to 13 residues. CDR3 protein: CASSPFRGQPQHF. CDR3 DNA sequence: TGTGCCAGCAGCCCCTTCCGAGGTCAGCCCCAGCATTTT.

In its sample, this clonotype was seen a few times. CDR3 DNA: TGTGCTAGTGCCGGGACAGGCCTAACCGCCGGGGAGCTGTTTTTT. Translating gives CASAGTGLTAGELFF. V usage is TRBV12-5 and J usage is TRBJ2-2; 8 nucleotides match TRBD1. Looked up from germline, CDR1 is LGHNT and CDR2 is FRNRAP. CDR3 length: 15 amino acids. Germline trimming cut 7 bases from V and 6 bases from J; bases unmatched to any gene: 10.

This CDR3 is CASTAGGRANYGYTF. CDR3 nucleotide sequence: TGTGCCAGTACCGCGGGAGGACGGGCTAACTATGGCTACACCTTC. The chain is built from TRBV19 and TRBJ1-2, with D uncertain. The germline gives CDR1 LNHDA, CDR2 SQIVND (reference sequence). The germline V and J ends were trimmed by 7 bases and 0 bases, with 15 bases remaining between them. The CDR3 spans 15 residues. Variable domain in full (rest from reference TRBV19 and TRBJ1-2): DGGITQSPKYLFRKEGQNVTLSCEQNLNHDAMYWYRQDPGQGLRLIYYSQIVNDFQKGDIAEGYSVSREKKESFPLTVTSAQKNPTAFYLCASTAGGRANYGYTFGSGTRLTVV.

This chain connects TRBV7-9 to TRBJ2-7; D possibly corresponds to TRBD1 (5 bases). CDR1 and CDR2 from the germline V gene are SEHNR and FQNEAQ (reference sequence). Trimming removed 4 bases at V and 2 bases at J, with 12 bases between. The CDR3 sequence is 14 residues long. Here the CDR3 reads CASSSPTVAYEQYF. The CDR3 DNA reads as TGTGCCAGCAGCTCGCCGACAGTCGCCTACGAGCAGTACTTC.

This clonotype appeared many times. CDR3 residues: CASSLLGGRPNEKLFF. The DNA of the CDR3 is TGTGCCAGCAGCTTACTCGGGGGGCGGCCTAATGAAAAACTGTTTTTT. This chain uses TRBV7-6 with TRBJ1-4; perhaps TRBD1 as D (6 bases). Trimming shortened V by 2 bases and J by 3 bases, and 13 bases separated the two germline ends. The CDR3 is made up of 16 amino acids. Germline loops: CDR1 SGHVS, CDR2 FNYEAQ.

This clonotype has more than one count but fewer than ten. V and J are TRBV11-2 and TRBJ1-6; TRBD1 agrees at 8 bases. Germline trimming cut 5 bases from V and 9 bases from J; bases unmatched to any gene: 15. The germline gives CDR1 SGHAT, CDR2 FQNNGV. The CDR3 covers 17 residues. The CDR3 coding sequence is TGTGCCAGCAGCGCCGAAAGGACAGGGAGATTGATTTCACCCCTCCACTTT. As protein: CASSAERTGRLISPLHF.

This clonotype was recorded many times. The gene calls are TRBV3-1 and TRBJ2-7; D is perhaps TRBD2 (5 bases). The V gene lost 4 bases and the J gene lost 3 bases, with 7 bases spanning the gap. The germline V gene has CDR1 LGHDT and CDR2 YNNKEL (reference sequence). This CDR3 is built from 12 residues. The CDR3 DNA is TGTGCCAGCAGCCCCCGGGACTACGAGCAGTACTTC. As protein: CASSPRDYEQYF.

This clonotype was detected only a few times. V usage is TRBV5-8 and J usage is TRBJ2-7, with a possible D match to TRBD2 (6 bases). Per the germline V gene, CDR1 is SGHTS and CDR2 is YDEGEE. The CDR3 runs to 12 residues. The V gene lost 4 bases and the J gene lost 7 bases, with 12 bases spanning the gap. The CDR3 spells CASSGGSWEQYF. CDR3 nucleotide sequence: TGTGCCAGCAGCGGGGGGAGTTGGGAGCAGTACTTC.

This clonotype has at least ten counts. V and J are TRBV15 and TRBJ1-4; a possible D gene is TRBD1 (5 bases). Per the germline V gene, CDR1 is LNHNV and CDR2 is YYDKDF (reference sequence). Deletions cut 0 bases from V and 8 bases from J, with 16 bases between. This CDR3 contains 16 residues. The CDR3 reads CATSRDNGGFREKLFF. DNA of the CDR3: TGTGCCACCAGCAGAGATAACGGGGGGTTTCGAGAAAAACTGTTTTTT.

The chain joins TRBV2 to TRBJ2-3; 7 bases map to TRBD1. The germline V gene has CDR1 SNHLY and CDR2 FYNNEI. The CDR3 extends over 15 amino acids. Trimming removed 0 bases from V and 3 bases from J; junction bases left unmatched: 3. The CDR3 loop is CASSEARTGTDTQYF. CDR3 coding DNA: TGTGCCAGCAGTGAAGCTCGGACAGGAACAGATACGCAGTATTTT.